At least ten counts were recorded for the clone carrying this TCR beta chain. Its target is not known. J gave up 3 bases and V 3 bases, and 2 bases lay outside the gene matches. The CDR3 length is 13 residues. CDR1 LNHDA and CDR2 SQIVND come from the germline V gene (reference sequence). This specimen belongs to a study of T cells in Graves' hyperthyroidism and ophthalmopathy. Findings and caveats of the study: Most thyroid-expanded clonotypes above 0.001 were also found in blood.

Amplified TCR beta CDR3 regions derived from RNA transcripts. The HTBI set primed first-round TCR CDR3 RT-PCR. TCRdb re-derived calls from the multiplex PCR reads in MiXCR, one entry per CDR3 protein. The repertoire includes 450,000 to 650,000 distinct CDR3 sequences, less than 25% of them detected once, and around a quarter sits in the top ten. Clinical symptoms, serum thyroxine and TRAb, thyroid ultrasound and orbital computed tomography together formed the diagnostic basis. PBMCs came from about 10 ml fresh peripheral blood. The sequence was collected from a young man with Graves' hyperthyroidism. The chain joins TRBV19 to TRBJ2-7, with TRBD2 matching 7 bases. Sequencing input: blood. The CDR3 bases are TGTGCCAGTAGTATGGAGCGGGGCTACGAGCAGTACTTC. As protein: CASSMERGYEQYF.